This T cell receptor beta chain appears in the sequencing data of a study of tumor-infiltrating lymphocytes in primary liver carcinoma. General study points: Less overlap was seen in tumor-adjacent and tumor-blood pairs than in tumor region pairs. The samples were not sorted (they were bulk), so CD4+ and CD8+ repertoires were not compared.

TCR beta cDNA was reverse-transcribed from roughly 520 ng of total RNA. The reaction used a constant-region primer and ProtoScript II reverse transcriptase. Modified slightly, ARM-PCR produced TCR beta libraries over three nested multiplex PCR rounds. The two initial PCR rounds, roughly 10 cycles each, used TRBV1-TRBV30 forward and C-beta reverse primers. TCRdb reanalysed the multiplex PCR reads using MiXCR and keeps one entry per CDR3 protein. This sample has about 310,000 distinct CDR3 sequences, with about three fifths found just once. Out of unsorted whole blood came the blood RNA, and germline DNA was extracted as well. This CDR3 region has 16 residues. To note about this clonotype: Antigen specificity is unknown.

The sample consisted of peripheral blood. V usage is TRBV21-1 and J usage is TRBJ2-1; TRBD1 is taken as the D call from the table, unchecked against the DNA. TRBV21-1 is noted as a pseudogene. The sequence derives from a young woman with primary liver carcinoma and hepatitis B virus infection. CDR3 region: CTSSPSDREGYNEQFF. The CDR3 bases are TGTACCAGCAGCCCTTCGGACAGGGAGGGTTACAATGAGCAGTTCTTC.